What follows describes a single T cell receptor (beta chain). With 8 bases removed from V and 3 bases from J, the gap between germline ends came to 11 bases. This CDR3 region has 12 residues. From germline, CDR1 is KGHSH and CDR2 LQKENI. This entry is derived from a study of blood T cell repertoires in COVID-19. Original data processing: From reference gene primer amplification, estimates of nucleated cell counts were derived. Sequencing used immunoSEQ multiplex PCR; TCRdb keeps in-frame clones, though not all of them. The D gene and trimming were derived from the DNA, and the V and J assignments and clone size from that table. The sample holds roughly 41,000 clones, 85% seen once.

The sample was peripheral blood. This sequence was found in a man aged 45-60 years with active COVID-19. This chain connects TRBV18 to TRBJ2-7, with TRBD1 as a possible D gene (5 bases). CDR3 in DNA: TGTGCCAGCGCCGAGACAGACTACGAGCAGTACTTC. Translation: CASAETDYEQYF.